The sequence of this TCR beta chain was determined in a study of blood T cell repertoires in COVID-19. Study-wide background: From T cells, B-cell-depleted T cells, or PBMCs came the material, which was cDNA or gDNA.

The study recruited people aged about 18 to 90 years across 24 US areas. For recovered donors of Cohort 3, there were two negative PCRs, clearance, or symptom resolution. This CDR3 is 13 amino acids long. V was clipped by 3 bases and J by 6 bases; unmatched bases: 0. Germline values: CDR1 SQVTM, CDR2 ANQGSEA. In the original workflow: Using reference gene primer amplification, nucleated cell counts were estimated. The method was immunoSEQ multiplex PCR; TCRdb's version includes in-frame clones alone and lacks a portion of them. The V and J calls and clone size are taken from that table; D and trimming were inferred from the DNA. The sample holds roughly 190,000 clones; 75% to 90% are singletons and the top ten take roughly 0.77%.

Specimen: PBMCs or T cells enriched from blood (not recorded which). The source is a woman aged 18-35 years who had recovered from COVID-19. V and J are TRBV29-1 and TRBJ2-2; TRBD1 matches 11 bases. CDR3 nucleotides: TGCAGCGTTGAGGGACAGGGGGCCGGGGAGCTGTTTTTT. It codes for CSVEGQGAGELFF.